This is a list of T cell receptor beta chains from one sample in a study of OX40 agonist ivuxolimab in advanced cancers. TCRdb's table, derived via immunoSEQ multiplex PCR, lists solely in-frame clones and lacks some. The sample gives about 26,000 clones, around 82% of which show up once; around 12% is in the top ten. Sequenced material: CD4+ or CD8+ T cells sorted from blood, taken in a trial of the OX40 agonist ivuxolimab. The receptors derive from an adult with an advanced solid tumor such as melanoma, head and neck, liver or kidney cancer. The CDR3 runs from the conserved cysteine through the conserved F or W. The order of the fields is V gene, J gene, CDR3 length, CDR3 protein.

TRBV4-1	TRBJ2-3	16	CASSQERSPSTDTQYF
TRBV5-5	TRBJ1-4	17	CASSLVGQGALNEKLFF
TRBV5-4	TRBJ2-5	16	CASSLGRGAPGETQYF
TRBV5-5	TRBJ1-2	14	CASSLADHNYGYTF
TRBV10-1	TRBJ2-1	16	CASSESTGNTRHEQFF
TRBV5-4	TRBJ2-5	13	CASSQGGRGTQYF
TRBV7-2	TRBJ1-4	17	CASSLLGAAATNEKLFF
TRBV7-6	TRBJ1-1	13	CASSQEKNTEAFF
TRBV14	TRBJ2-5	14	CASSLGQGVETQYF
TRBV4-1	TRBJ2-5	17	CASRSGTSGGTQETQYF
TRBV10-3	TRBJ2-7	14	CAIRDPRGGNEQYF
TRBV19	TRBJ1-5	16	CASGPRGAAGNQPQHF
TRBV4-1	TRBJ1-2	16	CASSQRSTEANYGYTF
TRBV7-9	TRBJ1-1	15	CASSPRPGTGVEAFF
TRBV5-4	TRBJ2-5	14	CASSQGLVSETQYF
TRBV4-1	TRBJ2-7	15	CASSQVWAETYEQYF
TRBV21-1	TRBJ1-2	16	CASSRKPGGQMGGYTF
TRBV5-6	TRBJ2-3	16	CASSLPPQGPLDTQYF
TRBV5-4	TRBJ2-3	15	CASSLVGGSTDTQYF
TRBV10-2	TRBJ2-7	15	CASSPDVGGYYEQYF
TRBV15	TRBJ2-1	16	CATSRVWAGLFDEQFF
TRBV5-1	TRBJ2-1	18	CASSADPNEGSSYNEQFF
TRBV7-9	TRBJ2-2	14	CASSLVLDPRELFF
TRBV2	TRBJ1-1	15	CASSEGGSGNTEAFF